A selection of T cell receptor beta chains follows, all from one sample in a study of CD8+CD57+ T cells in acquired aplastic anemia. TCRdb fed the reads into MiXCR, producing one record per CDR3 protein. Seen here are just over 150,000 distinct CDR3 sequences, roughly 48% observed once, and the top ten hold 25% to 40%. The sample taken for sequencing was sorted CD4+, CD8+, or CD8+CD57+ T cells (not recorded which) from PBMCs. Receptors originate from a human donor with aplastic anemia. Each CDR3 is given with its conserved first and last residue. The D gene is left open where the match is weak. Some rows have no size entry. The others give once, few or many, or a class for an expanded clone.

TGCGCCAGCAGCTTCGGGGATAGGGCTTTCTTT	CASSFGDRAFF	many	-	TRBV5-1	TRBJ1-1
TGTGCCAGCACCCGGACAGTCCTCCGCCCCGCCGGGGAGCTGTTTTTT	CASTRTVLRPAGELFF	-	-	TRBV25-1	TRBJ2-2
TGTGCCACCAGCAGCGACGGGTCTAGCAATCAGCCCCAGCATTTT	CATSSDGSSNQPQHF	few	-	TRBV15	TRBJ1-5
TGCAGCGTTGGCCCCACAGGGGTCTACCTTAGCAATCAGCCCCAGCATTTT	CSVGPTGVYLSNQPQHF	few	TRBD1	TRBV29-1	TRBJ1-5
TGCAGTGCTAGAGTGTCAGGGGGGGACGTTCAGCCCCAGCATTTT	CSARVSGGDVQPQHF	-	TRBD1	TRBV20-1	TRBJ1-5
TGTGCCATCAGTGAGTCAGCTAGCGGGAGGTACGAGCAGTACTTC	CAISESASGRYEQYF	-	TRBD2	TRBV10-3	TRBJ2-7
TGTGCCAGCAGCCAAGATGCCCAGGGCACTGAAGCTTTCTTT	CASSQDAQGTEAFF	many	-	TRBV4-2	TRBJ1-1
TGTGCCAGCAGTGACGCAGGGTGGTCGGGAAACACCATATATTTT	CASSDAGWSGNTIYF	many	-	TRBV2	TRBJ1-3
TGTGCCAGCAGCGTAGAGAGCGGCACAGATACGCAGTATTTT	CASSVESGTDTQYF	many	-	TRBV9	TRBJ2-3
TGTGCCAGCAGTAGTGGCGGGGGGGACTACAATGAGCAGTTCTTC	CASSSGGGDYNEQFF	-	TRBD2	TRBV6-1	TRBJ2-1
TGTGCCAGCAGTGATTTGGGGTCTATGAACACTGAAGCTTTCTTT	CASSDLGSMNTEAFF	many	-	TRBV2	TRBJ1-1
TGCAGCGTGTCCACTAGCGGGAACCACCTCGAGCAGTACTTC	CSVSTSGNHLEQYF	-	TRBD2	TRBV29-1	TRBJ2-7
TGTGCCAGCAGTCCCGGGACAAGAAACTACGAGCAGTACTTC	CASSPGTRNYEQYF	many	-	TRBV12-3/TRBV12-4	TRBJ2-7
TGTGCCACCAGTGATTGGGCGGGGACTGGGGCCAACGTCCTGACTTTC	CATSDWAGTGANVLTF	-	-	TRBV24-1	TRBJ2-6
TGTGCCAGCAGTGAGGGGACAGGGAATCAGCCCCAGCATTTT	CASSEGTGNQPQHF	once	TRBD1	TRBV2	TRBJ1-5
TGTGCCACCAGTGATTTTGGGGACGGCCAAGAGACCCAGTACTTC	CATSDFGDGQETQYF	few	-	TRBV24-1	TRBJ2-5
TGCGCCAGCAGCTTTAGGGGTGGCACAGATACGCAGTATTTT	CASSFRGGTDTQYF	-	-	TRBV5-1	TRBJ2-3
TGCAGCGCCTCCATGAAGGCCGGGGAGCTGTTTTTT	CSASMKAGELFF	-	-	TRBV29-1	TRBJ2-2
TGTGCCGGCAGTTCCCAGACTAACTATGGCTACACCTTC	CAGSSQTNYGYTF	few	-	TRBV27	TRBJ1-2
TGTGCCAGCAGCCAAGCGTTTAGCCAGGTCTCCTACGAGCAGTACTTC	CASSQAFSQVSYEQYF	many	-	TRBV3-1	TRBJ2-7